This T cell receptor (beta chain) was documented in a study of T cell repertoires in cytomegalovirus infection. Study overall: Evidence of both CMV infection and a matching HLA type came from public TCR beta signatures. Findings of the study overall: HLA-C-restricted CMV-specific TCR beta clonotypes were dominant in the ex vivo response.

In its sample, this clonotype was seen a few times. What it binds is unknown. Each CDR3 protein is one row after TCRdb ran MiXCR on the reads. This table holds around 740,000 distinct CDR3 sequences, approximately 34% found once. This sequence originates from a human donor in good health (CMV status not recorded). Some clones in this sample may be carry-over from other donors' samples. Sequencing was done on a sample of PBMCs.

CDR3 coding DNA: TGTGCCAGCAGCCCAGGGGAAAACATTCAGTACTTC. Its translation is CASSPGENIQYF. The V and J genes are TRBV5-5 and TRBJ2-4; TRBD1 might be the D (6 bases). Germline CDR1 reads SGHKS; CDR2 reads YYEKEE (reference sequence). With 4 bases removed from V and 5 bases from J, the gap between germline ends came to 7 bases. The CDR3 runs 12 residues.